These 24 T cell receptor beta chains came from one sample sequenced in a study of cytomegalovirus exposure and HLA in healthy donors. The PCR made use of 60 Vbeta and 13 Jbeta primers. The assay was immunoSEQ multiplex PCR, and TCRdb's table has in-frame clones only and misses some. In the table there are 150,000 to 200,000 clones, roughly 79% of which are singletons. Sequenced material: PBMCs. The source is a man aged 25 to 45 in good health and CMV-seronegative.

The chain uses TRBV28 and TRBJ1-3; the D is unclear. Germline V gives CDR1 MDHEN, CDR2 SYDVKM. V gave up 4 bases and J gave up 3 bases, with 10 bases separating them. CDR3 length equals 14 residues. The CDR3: CASSWTGSGNTIYF. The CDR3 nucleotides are TGTGCCAGCAGTTGGACGGGGAGTGGAAACACCATATATTTT.

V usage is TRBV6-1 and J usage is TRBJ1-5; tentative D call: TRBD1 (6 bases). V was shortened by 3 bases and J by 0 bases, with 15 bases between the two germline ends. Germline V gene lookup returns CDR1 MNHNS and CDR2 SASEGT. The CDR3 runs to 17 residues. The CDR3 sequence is CASSEETGVLSNQPQHF. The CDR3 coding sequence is TGTGCCAGCAGTGAGGAGACAGGAGTCCTTAGCAATCAGCCCCAGCATTTT.

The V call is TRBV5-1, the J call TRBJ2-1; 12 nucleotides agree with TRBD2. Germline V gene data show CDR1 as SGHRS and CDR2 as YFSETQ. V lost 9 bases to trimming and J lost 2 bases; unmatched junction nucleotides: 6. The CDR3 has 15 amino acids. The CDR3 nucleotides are TGCGCCACCGCCCGGACTAGCGGGACCTACAATGAGCAGTTCTTC. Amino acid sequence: CATARTSGTYNEQFF.

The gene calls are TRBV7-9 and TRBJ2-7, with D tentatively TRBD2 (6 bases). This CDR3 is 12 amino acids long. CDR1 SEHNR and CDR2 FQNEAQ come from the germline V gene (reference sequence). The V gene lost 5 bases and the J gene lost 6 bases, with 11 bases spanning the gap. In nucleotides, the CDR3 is TGTGCCAGCAGCGACCGGGGAGGCGAGCAGTACTTC. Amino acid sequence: CASSDRGGEQYF.

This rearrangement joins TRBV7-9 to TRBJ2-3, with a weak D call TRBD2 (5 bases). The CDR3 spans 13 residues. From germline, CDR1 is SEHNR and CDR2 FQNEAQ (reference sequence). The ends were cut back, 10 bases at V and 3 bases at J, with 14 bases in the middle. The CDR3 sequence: CATAGTGTDTQYF. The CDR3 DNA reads TGTGCCACCGCGGGCACCGGGACAGATACGCAGTATTTT. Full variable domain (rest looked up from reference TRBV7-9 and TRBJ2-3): DTGVSQNPRHKITKRGQNVTFRCDPISEHNRLYWYRQTLGQGPEFLTYFQNEAQLEKSRLLSDRFSAERPKGSFSTLEIQRTEQGDSAMYLCATAGTGTDTQYFGPGTRLTVL.

Here the CDR3 DNA reads TGTGCCAGCAGCCCAAGGGAGGATTCACCCCTCCACTTT. Amino acid sequence: CASSPREDSPLHF. The rearrangement uses TRBV7-3 and TRBJ1-6, with D unclear. The CDR3 contains 13 residues. The germline V gene has CDR1 SGHTA and CDR2 FQGTGA. The V gene lost 5 bases and the J gene lost 8 bases, with 10 bases spanning the gap.

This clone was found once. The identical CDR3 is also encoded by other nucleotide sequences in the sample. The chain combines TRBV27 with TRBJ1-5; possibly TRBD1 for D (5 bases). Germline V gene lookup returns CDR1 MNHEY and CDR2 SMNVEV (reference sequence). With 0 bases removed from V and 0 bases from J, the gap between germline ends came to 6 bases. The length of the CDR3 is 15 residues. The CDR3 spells CASSLSGASNQPQHF. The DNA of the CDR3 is TGTGCCAGCAGTTTATCAGGGGCTAGCAATCAGCCCCAGCATTTT.

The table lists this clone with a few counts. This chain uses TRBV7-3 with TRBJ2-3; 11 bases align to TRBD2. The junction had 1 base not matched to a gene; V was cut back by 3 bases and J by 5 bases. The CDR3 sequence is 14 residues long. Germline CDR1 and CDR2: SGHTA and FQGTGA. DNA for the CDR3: TGTGCCAGCAGCTTCGGACTAGCGGGAGATACGCAGTATTTT. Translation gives CASSFGLAGDTQYF.

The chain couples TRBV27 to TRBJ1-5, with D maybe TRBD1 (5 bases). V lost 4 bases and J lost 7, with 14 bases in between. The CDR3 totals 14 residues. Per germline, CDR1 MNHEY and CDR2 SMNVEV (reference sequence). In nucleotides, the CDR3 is TGTGCCAGCAGTTCGCGGCAGGGTGGGCAGCCCCAGCATTTT. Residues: CASSSRQGGQPQHF.

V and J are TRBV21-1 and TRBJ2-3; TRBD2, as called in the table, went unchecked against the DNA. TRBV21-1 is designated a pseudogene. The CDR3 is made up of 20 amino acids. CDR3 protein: CASSSPSPDLAGGCPDTQYF. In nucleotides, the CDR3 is TGTGCCAGCAGCAGTCCCTCCCCAGACCTAGCGGGAGGATGTCCAGATACGCAGTATTTT.

CDR3 region: CASSHLAGIYYNEQFF. The CDR3 DNA reads as TGTGCCAGCAGCCACCTAGCGGGGATATACTACAATGAGCAGTTCTTC. The chain carries TRBV7-8 and TRBJ2-1; the match to TRBD2 covers 9 bases. Germline values: CDR1 SGHVS, CDR2 FQNEAQ. CDR3 length: 16 amino acids. Trimming took 5 bases from V and 3 from J; bases not matched to a gene: 8.

The CDR3 loop reads CASSYSREVEQYF. Written as DNA, the CDR3 is TGTGCCAGCAGTTACTCGAGGGAGGTCGAGCAGTACTTC. The chain has TRBV6-5 and TRBJ2-7; D might be TRBD2 (6 bases). Between the trimmed V and J ends, which lost 0 bases and 6 bases, there was a span of 9 bases. The CDR3 is 13 residues long. CDR1 and CDR2 (germline): MNHEY, SVGAGI.

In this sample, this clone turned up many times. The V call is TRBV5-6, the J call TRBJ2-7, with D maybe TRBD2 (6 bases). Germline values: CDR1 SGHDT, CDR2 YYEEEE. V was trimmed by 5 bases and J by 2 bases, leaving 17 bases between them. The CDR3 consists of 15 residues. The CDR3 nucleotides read TGTGCCAGCAGGTCCCGGAGGGGCAATCCCTACGAGCAGTACTTC. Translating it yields CASRSRRGNPYEQYF.

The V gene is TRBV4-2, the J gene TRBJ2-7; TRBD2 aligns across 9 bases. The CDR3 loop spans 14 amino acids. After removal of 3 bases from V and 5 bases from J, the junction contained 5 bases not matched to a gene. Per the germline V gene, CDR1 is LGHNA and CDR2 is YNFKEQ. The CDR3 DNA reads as TGTGCCAGCAGCCATAGCGGGAGTGGGGACGAGCAGTACTTC. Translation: CASSHSGSGDEQYF.

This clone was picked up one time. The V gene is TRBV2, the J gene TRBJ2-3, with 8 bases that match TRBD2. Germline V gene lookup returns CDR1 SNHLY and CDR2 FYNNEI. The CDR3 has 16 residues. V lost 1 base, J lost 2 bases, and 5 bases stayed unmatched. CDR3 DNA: TGTGCCAGCAGTGAAGTGGCTAGCGGGTCCACAGATACGCAGTATTTT. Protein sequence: CASSEVASGSTDTQYF.

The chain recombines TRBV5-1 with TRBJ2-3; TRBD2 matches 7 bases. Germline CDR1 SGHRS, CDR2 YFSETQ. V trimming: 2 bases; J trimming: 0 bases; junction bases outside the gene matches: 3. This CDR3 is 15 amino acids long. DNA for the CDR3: TGCGCCAGCAGCTTCGGGGGGTATAGCACAGATACGCAGTATTTT. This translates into CASSFGGYSTDTQYF.

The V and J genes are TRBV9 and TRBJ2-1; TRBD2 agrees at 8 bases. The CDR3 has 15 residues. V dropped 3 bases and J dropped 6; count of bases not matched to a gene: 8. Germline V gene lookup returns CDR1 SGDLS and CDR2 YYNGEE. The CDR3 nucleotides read TGTGCCAGCAGCGCTACGGGACTAGTGGGCAATGAGCAGTTCTTC. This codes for CASSATGLVGNEQFF.

In DNA form, the CDR3 reads TGTGCCAGCAGCACCAACAGGGGATGGGGTGACACTGAAGCTTTCTTT. Translated, it gives CASSTNRGWGDTEAFF. This chain links TRBV21-1 with TRBJ1-1; TRBD1 is the table's D call, not checked against the DNA. TRBV21-1 is a known pseudogene. The CDR3 is 16 amino acids.

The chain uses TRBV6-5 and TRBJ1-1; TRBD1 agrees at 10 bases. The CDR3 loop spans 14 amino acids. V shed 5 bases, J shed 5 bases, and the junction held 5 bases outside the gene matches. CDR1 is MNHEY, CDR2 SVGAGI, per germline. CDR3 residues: CASSPDRGGTEAFF. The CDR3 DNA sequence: TGTGCCAGCAGTCCGGACAGGGGGGGGACTGAAGCTTTCTTT.

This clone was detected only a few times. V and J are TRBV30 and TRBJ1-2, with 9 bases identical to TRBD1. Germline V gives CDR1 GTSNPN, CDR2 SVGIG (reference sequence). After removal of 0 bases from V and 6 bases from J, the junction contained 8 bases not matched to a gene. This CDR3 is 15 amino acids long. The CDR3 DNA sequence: TGTGCCTGGAGTGTACTGGGGACAGGGAAGAATGGCTACACCTTC. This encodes CAWSVLGTGKNGYTF.

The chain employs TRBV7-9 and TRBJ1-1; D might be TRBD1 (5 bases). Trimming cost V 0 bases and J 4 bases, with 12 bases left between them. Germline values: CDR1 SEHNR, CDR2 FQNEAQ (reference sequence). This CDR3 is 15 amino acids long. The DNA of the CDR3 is TGTGCCAGCAGCTTAGCGACGGGGGTGGGCACTGAAGCTTTCTTT. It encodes CASSLATGVGTEAFF.

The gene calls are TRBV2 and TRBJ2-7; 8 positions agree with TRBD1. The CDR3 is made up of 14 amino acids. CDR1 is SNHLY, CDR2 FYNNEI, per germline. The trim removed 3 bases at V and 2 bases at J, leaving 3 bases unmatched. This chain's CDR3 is CASSDEQGAYEQYF. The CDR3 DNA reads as TGTGCCAGCAGTGACGAACAGGGGGCCTACGAGCAGTACTTC.

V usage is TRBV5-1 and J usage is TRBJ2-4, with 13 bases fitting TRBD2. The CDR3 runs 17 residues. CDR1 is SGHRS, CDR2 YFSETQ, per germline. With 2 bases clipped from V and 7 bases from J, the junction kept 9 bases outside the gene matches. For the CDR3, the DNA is TGCGCCAGCAGCTTACGACTAGCGGGAGGCCTAGGGAACATTCAGTACTTC. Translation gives CASSLRLAGGLGNIQYF. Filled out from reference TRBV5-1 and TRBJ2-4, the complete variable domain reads KAGVTQTPRYLIKTRGQQVTLSCSPISGHRSVSWYQQTPGQGLQFLFEYFSETQRNKGNFPGRFSGRQFSNSRSEMNVSTLELGDSALYLCASSLRLAGGLGNIQYFGAGTRLSVL.

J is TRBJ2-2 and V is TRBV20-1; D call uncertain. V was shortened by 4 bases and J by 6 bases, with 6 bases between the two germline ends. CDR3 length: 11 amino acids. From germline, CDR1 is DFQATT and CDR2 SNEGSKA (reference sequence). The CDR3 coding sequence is TGCAGTGCTATTCGGGCCGGGGAGCTGTTTTTT. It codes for CSAIRAGELFF.